The clone carrying this T cell receptor beta chain came up a few times. What it binds is unknown. This entry comes from a study of a mutant IDH1 vaccine in newly diagnosed glioma. Sequenced by immunoSEQ multiplex PCR; TCRdb stores in-frame clones only, minus some. Of about 25,000 clones listed, 75% to 80% are singletons. Time point meaning: week 5, during vaccination. In every dose of vaccine, 300 ug of mutant IDH1 20-mer peptide was given alongside topical imiquimod. There are 19 residues in the CDR3. The V end was cut by 7 bases, the J end by 4 bases, with 29 bases between. The germline gives CDR1 SNHLY, CDR2 FYNNEI.

The chain is built from TRBV2 and TRBJ2-1; D could derive from TRBD1 or TRBD2 (7 bases each). This material consisted of PBMCs, taken from a glioma patient whose treatment included an IDH1 peptide vaccine. The clonotype was recovered from a middle-aged man with glioma. Written as DNA, the CDR3 is TGTGCCAGCAACCCTCCCAGGGGGAGGGCCGTCTTGAGGTACAATGAGCAGTTCTTC. Residues: CASNPPRGRAVLRYNEQFF.